This T cell receptor (beta chain) was identified in a study of T cell clusters in autoimmune cytopenias. Study-wide background: TRB sequencing had a median 51,575 reads and about 2,500 distinct clonotypes per sample. Whole-study findings and limits: Physiological T cell clusters of healthy donors were apparently absent in primary autoimmune cytopenia patients.

The CDR3 is made up of 14 amino acids. CDR1 is MNHNS, CDR2 SASEGT, per germline. TRB was amplified by touch-down multiplex PCR, primer pools A and B combined. TCRdb reprocessed the multiplex PCR reads and keeps a single row for each CDR3 protein, giving no DNA. The repertoire table contains some 7,200 distinct CDR3 sequences. Note on this clonotype: Its antigen is unknown.

Tens of thousands of genome equivalents of blood DNA were amplified for TRB. These same data were also listed under a study on T cell repertoires in aging, cancer and after chemotherapy. That work states: Donors were grouped into six age bands spanning 30 or younger through 70 or older. Repeat sampling of healthy donors over several months to years showed clear clonal overlap.

The gene calls are TRBV6-1 and TRBJ2-7; checking the TCRdb D call of TRBD1 is not possible without DNA. The specimen was peripheral blood. This clonotype was obtained from a human donor in good health. CDR3 in amino acids: CASSEGQGVYEQYF.